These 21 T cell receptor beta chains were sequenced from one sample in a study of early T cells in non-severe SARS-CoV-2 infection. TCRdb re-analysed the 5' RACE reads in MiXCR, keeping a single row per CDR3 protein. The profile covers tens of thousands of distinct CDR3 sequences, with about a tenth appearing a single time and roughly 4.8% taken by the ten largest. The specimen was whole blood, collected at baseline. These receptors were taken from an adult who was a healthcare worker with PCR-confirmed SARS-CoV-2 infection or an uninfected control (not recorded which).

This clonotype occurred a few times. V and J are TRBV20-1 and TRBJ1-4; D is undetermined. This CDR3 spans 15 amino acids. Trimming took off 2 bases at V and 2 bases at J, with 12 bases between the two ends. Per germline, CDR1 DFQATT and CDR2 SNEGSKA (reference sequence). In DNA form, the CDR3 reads TGCAGTGCTAGACTCGGCAGTGTGACTAATGAAAAACTGTTTTTT. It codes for CSARLGSVTNEKLFF.

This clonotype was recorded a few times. The CDR3 protein is CASSLDLAVTEAFF. CDR3 sequence (DNA): TGTGCCAGCAGCTTAGATCTGGCGGTCACTGAAGCTTTCTTT. The chain joins TRBV7-9 to TRBJ1-1; D gene ambiguous. Germline CDR1 SEHNR, CDR2 FQNEAQ (reference sequence). V was clipped by 1 base and J by 4 bases, with 10 bases between them. The CDR3 extends over 14 amino acids.

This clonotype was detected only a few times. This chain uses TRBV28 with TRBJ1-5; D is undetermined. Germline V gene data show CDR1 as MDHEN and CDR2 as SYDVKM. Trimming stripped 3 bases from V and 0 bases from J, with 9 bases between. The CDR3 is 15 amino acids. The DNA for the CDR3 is TGTGCCAGCAGTTTGGACGTCGATAGCAATCAGCCCCAGCATTTT. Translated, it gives CASSLDVDSNQPQHF.

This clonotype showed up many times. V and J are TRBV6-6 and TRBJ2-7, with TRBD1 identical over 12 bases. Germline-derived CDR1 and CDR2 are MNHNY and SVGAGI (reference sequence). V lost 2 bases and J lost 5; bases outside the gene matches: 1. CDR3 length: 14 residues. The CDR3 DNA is TGTGCCAGCAGTTACGGGACAGGGGGCCACGAGCAGTACTTC. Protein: CASSYGTGGHEQYF.

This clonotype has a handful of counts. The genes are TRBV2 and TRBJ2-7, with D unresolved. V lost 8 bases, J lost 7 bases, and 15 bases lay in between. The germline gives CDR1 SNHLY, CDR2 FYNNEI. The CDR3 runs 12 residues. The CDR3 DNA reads TGTGCCAGCCATTCGGATCGCCAGGAGCAGTACTTC. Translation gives CASHSDRQEQYF. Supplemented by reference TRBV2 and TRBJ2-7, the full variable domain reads EPEVTQTPSHQVTQMGQEVILRCVPISNHLYFYWYRQILGQKVEFLVSFYNNEISEKSEIFDDQFSVERPDGSNFTLKIRSTKLEDSAMYFCASHSDRQEQYFGPGTRLTVT.

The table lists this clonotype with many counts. The CDR3 nucleotides are TGTGCCAGCAGCCCCCGAGTCGGGGATGTGGGTGGCTACACCTTC. Its translation is CASSPRVGDVGGYTF. This chain joins TRBV5-5 and TRBJ1-2; D gene ambiguous. The V gene lost 4 bases and the J gene lost 7 bases, with 20 bases spanning the gap. Germline V gene sequence: CDR1 SGHKS, CDR2 YYEKEE (reference sequence). This CDR3 is 15 amino acids long.

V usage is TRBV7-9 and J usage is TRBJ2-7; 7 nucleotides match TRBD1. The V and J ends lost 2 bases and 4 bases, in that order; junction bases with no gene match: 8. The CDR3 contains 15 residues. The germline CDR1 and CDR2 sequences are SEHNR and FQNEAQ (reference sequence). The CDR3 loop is CASSLLRGLVYEQYF. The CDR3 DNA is TGTGCCAGCAGCTTATTAAGGGGGCTGGTTTACGAGCAGTACTTC. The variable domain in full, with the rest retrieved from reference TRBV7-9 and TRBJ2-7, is DTGVSQNPRHKITKRGQNVTFRCDPISEHNRLYWYRQTLGQGPEFLTYFQNEAQLEKSRLLSDRFSAERPKGSFSTLEIQRTEQGDSAMYLCASSLLRGLVYEQYFGPGTRLTVT.

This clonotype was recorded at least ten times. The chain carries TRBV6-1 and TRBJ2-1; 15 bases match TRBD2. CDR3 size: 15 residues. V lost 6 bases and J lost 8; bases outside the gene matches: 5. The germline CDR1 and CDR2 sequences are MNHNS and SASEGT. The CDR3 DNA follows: TGTGCCAGCAGGGGGACTAGCGGGAGGAACCATGAGCAGTTCTTC. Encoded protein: CASRGTSGRNHEQFF.

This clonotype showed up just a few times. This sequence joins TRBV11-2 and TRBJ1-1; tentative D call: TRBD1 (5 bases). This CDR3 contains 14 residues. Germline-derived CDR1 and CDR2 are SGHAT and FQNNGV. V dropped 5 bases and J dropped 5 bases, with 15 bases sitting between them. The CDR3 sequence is CASSPSRGATEAFF. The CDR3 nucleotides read TGTGCCAGCAGCCCCTCTAGGGGCGCGACTGAAGCTTTCTTT. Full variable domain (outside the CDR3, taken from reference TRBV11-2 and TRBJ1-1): EAGVAQSPRYKIIEKRQSVAFWCNPISGHATLYWYQQILGQGPKLLIQFQNNGVVDDSQLPKDRFSAERLKGVDSTLKIQPAKLEDSAVYLCASSPSRGATEAFFGQGTRLTVV.

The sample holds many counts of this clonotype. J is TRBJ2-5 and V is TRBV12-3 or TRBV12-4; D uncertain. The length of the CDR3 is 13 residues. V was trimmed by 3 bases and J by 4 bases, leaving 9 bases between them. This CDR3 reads CASSFLSAETQYF. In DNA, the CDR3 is TGTGCCAGCAGTTTTTTATCAGCAGAGACCCAGTACTTC.

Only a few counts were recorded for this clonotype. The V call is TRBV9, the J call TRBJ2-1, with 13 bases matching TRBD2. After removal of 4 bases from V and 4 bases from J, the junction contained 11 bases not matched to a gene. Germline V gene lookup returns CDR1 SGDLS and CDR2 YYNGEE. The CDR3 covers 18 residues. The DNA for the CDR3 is TGTGCCAGCAGCTACGGACTAGCGGGAGATCCCCCTTACAATGAGCAGTTCTTC. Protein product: CASSYGLAGDPPYNEQFF.

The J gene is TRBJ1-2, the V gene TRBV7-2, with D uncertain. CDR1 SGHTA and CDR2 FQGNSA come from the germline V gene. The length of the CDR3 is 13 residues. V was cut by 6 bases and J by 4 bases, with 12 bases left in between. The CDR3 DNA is TGTGCCAGCAGGGAACCGGCCTTCTATGGCTACACCTTC. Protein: CASREPAFYGYTF.

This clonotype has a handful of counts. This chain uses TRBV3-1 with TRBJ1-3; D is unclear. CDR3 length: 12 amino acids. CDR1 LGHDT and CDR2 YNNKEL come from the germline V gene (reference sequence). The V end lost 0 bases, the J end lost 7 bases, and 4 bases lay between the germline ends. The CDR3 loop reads CASSQELNTIYF. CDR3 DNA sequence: TGTGCCAGCAGCCAAGAGCTGAACACCATATATTTT.

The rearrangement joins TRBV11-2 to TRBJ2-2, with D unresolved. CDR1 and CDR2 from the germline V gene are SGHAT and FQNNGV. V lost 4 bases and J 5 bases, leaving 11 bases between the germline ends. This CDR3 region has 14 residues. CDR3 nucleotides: TGTGCCAGCAGCTCTTCTCGAGATACCGGGGAGCTGTTTTTT. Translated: CASSSSRDTGELFF. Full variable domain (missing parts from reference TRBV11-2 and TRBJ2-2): EAGVAQSPRYKIIEKRQSVAFWCNPISGHATLYWYQQILGQGPKLLIQFQNNGVVDDSQLPKDRFSAERLKGVDSTLKIQPAKLEDSAVYLCASSSSRDTGELFFGEGSRLTVL.

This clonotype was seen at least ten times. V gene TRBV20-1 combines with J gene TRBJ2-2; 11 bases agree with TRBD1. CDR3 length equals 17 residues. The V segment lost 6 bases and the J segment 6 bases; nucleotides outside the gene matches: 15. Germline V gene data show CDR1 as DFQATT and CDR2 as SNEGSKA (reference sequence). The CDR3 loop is CSAARWDRGWSAGELFF. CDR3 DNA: TGCAGTGCGGCCCGATGGGACAGGGGGTGGAGTGCCGGGGAGCTGTTTTTT.

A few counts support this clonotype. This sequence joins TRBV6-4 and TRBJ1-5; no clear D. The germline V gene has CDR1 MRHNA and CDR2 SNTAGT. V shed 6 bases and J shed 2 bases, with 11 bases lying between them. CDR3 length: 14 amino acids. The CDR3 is CASSPAGGNQPQHF. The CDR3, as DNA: TGTGCCAGCAGCCCCGCCGGCGGCAATCAGCCCCAGCATTTT.

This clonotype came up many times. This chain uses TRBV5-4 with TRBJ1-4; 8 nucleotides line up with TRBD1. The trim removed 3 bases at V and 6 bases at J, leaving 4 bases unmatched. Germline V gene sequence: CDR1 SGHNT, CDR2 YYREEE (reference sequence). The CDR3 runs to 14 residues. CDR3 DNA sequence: TGTGCCAGCAGCTCGGACAGGGATTATGAAAAACTGTTTTTT. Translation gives CASSSDRDYEKLFF.

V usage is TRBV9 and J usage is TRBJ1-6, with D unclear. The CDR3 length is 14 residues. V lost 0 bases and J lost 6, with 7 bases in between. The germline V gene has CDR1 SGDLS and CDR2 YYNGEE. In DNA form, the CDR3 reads TGTGCCAGCAGCGTAGACCCAGCTAATTCACCCCTCCACTTT. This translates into CASSVDPANSPLHF.

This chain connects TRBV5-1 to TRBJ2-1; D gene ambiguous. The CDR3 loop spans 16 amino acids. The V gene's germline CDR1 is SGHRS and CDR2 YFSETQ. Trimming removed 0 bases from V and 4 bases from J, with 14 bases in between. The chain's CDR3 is CASSLAPVAEYNEQFF. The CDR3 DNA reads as TGCGCCAGCAGCTTGGCCCCAGTTGCGGAGTACAATGAGCAGTTCTTC.

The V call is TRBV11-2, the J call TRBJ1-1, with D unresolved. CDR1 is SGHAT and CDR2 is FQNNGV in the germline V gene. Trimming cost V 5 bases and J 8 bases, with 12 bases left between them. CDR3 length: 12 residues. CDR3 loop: CASSPWTEEAFF. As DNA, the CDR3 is TGTGCCAGCAGCCCTTGGACCGAAGAAGCTTTCTTT.

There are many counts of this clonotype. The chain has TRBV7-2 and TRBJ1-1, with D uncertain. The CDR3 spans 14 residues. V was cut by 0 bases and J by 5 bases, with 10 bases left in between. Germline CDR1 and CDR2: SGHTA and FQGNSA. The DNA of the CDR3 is TGTGCCAGCAGCTTAGCGCACTTGAGGACTGAAGCTTTCTTT. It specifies CASSLAHLRTEAFF.